This T cell receptor (beta chain) appears in the sequencing data of a study of T cell responses to AZD1222 COVID-19 vaccine. Study information: The study pooled second doses at about 4 or about 12 weeks.

The protocol was immunoSEQ multiplex PCR, while the TCRdb copy is restricted to in-frame clones and leaves out a portion. The profile covers over 150,000 clones, with roughly nine tenths appearing a single time and approximately 3% taken by the ten largest. CDR1 and CDR2 (germline): SGHAT, FQNNGV. This CDR3 region has 15 residues. Between the trimmed V and J ends, which lost 6 bases and 0 bases, there was a span of 15 bases. Study results and caveats: Researchers took repertoire samples only after the peak T cell response had come.

For this clone: As yet, its antigen is unknown.

The chain couples TRBV11-2 to TRBJ2-7; a possible D gene is TRBD1 (6 bases). This specimen consisted of peripheral blood, obtained on day 0 of AZD1222 vaccination. The sequence came from an adult in good health. The CDR3 is CASRTETGHSYEQYF. Here the CDR3 DNA reads TGTGCCAGCAGGACCGAGACAGGCCACTCCTACGAGCAGTACTTC.